These 31 T cell receptor beta chains share one sample of origin, sequenced in a study of early T cells in non-severe SARS-CoV-2 infection. TCRdb analysed the 5' RACE reads with MiXCR anew, one entry per CDR3 protein. The sample carries 95,000 to 100,000 distinct CDR3 sequences, approximately 13% recorded once. Sequences were obtained from whole blood. The receptors were sampled from an adult who was a healthcare worker with PCR-confirmed SARS-CoV-2 infection or an uninfected control (not recorded which).

This clonotype was counted a few times. The rearrangement uses TRBV12-3 or TRBV12-4 and TRBJ1-2; no firm D call. The V and J ends lost 8 bases and 4 bases respectively, with 8 bases between them. CDR3 length: 11 residues. This CDR3 reads CASGRSYGYTF. The CDR3, as DNA: TGTGCCAGCGGTCGAAGCTATGGCTACACCTTC.

Ten or more counts support this clonotype. This chain joins TRBV12-3 or TRBV12-4 and TRBJ1-2; 10 bases fit TRBD1. The CDR3 is 13 amino acids. Unmatched junction bases numbered 1, after V lost 6 bases and J lost 3 bases. As DNA, the CDR3 is TGTGCCAGCAGGGACAGGGGGGACTATGGCTACACCTTC. It is translated as CASRDRGDYGYTF.

This clonotype was seen a few times. The rearrangement joins TRBV5-4 to TRBJ2-5, with TRBD1 matching 10 bases. This CDR3 contains 15 residues. V lost 0 bases and J lost 3; bases outside the gene matches: 2. Germline loops: CDR1 SGHNT, CDR2 YYREEE (reference sequence). CDR3 sequence (DNA): TGTGCCAGCAGCTTGGCGGGACAGGGGAAAGAGACCCAGTACTTC. This gives the protein CASSLAGQGKETQYF.

This clonotype was picked up many times. The rearrangement uses TRBV6-6 and TRBJ1-1; D is unclear. Germline CDR1 is MNHNY and CDR2 is SVGAGI (reference sequence). CDR3 length: 12 residues. With 6 bases removed from V and 4 bases from J, the gap between germline ends came to 9 bases. CDR3 coding DNA: TGTGCCAGCAGCCTAAGGGCCACTGAAGCTTTCTTT. It yields the protein CASSLRATEAFF.

This chain connects TRBV28 to TRBJ2-1; TRBD2 matches at 10 bases. V lost 6 bases, J lost 2 bases, and 7 bases stayed unmatched. Per germline, CDR1 MDHEN and CDR2 SYDVKM. The CDR3 runs to 16 residues. CDR3 in amino acids: CASSPSGTSAYNEQFF. The CDR3 coding sequence is TGTGCCAGCAGCCCTTCCGGGACTAGCGCCTACAATGAGCAGTTCTTC.

Ten or more counts support this clonotype. The chain links TRBV5-1 to TRBJ1-4; D unclear. Trimming pared 3 bases from V and 8 bases from J, leaving 11 bases between. The CDR3 runs 13 residues. Germline lookup yields CDR1 SGHRS and CDR2 YFSETQ. CDR3 amino acids: CASSYLTPEKLFF. The DNA of the CDR3 is TGCGCCAGCAGCTACCTGACACCGGAAAAACTGTTTTTT.

This clonotype was seen many times. This chain links TRBV7-9 with TRBJ2-7, with 8 bases aligning to TRBD1. The CDR3 is made up of 13 amino acids. Looked up from germline, CDR1 is SEHNR and CDR2 is FQNEAQ (reference sequence). Unmatched junction bases numbered 3, after V lost 6 bases and J lost 2 bases. The CDR3 here is CASSPQGAYEQYF. The CDR3 region has the DNA TGTGCCAGCAGTCCACAGGGGGCCTACGAGCAGTACTTC.

This clonotype was detected only a few times. The CDR3 spells CASSPRWQAHYGYTF. The CDR3 nucleotides are TGTGCCAGCAGTCCTCGGTGGCAGGCTCACTATGGCTACACCTTC. J is TRBJ1-2 and V is TRBV28; D is unresolved. This CDR3 spans 15 amino acids. Looked up from germline, CDR1 is MDHEN and CDR2 is SYDVKM. The V end lost 5 bases, the J end lost 3 bases, and 16 bases lay between the germline ends.

The chain carries TRBV12-3 or TRBV12-4 and TRBJ2-3; 8 bases are a match to TRBD2. V was pared by 6 bases and J by 8 bases, with 10 bases of the junction left unmatched. CDR3 length equals 14 residues. DNA of the CDR3: TGTGCCAGCAGCAAAAGGGGACTAGGAAGTACGCAGTATTTT. Amino acid sequence: CASSKRGLGSTQYF.

V gene TRBV7-3 combines with J gene TRBJ2-5; D perhaps matches TRBD2 (6 bases). Trimming took off 2 bases at V and 5 bases at J, with 9 bases between the two ends. Germline CDR1 is SGHTA and CDR2 is FQGTGA. This CDR3 is built from 13 residues. CDR3 protein: CASSLGEVETQYF. The CDR3 bases are TGTGCCAGCAGCTTAGGGGAGGTGGAGACCCAGTACTTC.

This clonotype has only a few counts. This chain joins TRBV29-1 and TRBJ2-1, with D unclear. CDR1 SQVTM and CDR2 ANQGSEA come from the germline V gene. The germline V and J ends were trimmed by 4 bases and 2 bases, with 9 bases remaining between them. The CDR3 has 13 amino acids. This chain's CDR3 is CSVANGAYNEQFF. The DNA of the CDR3 is TGCAGCGTTGCTAACGGCGCCTACAATGAGCAGTTCTTC.

This clonotype was observed at least ten times. The CDR3 nucleotides are TGTGCCAGTAGTTTCGGAGACAGCTCCTACGAGCAGTACTTC. Protein sequence: CASSFGDSSYEQYF. The J gene is TRBJ2-7, the V gene TRBV19; a possible D gene is TRBD1 (5 bases). Trimming took 5 bases from V and 0 from J, leaving 11 bases between them. Per germline, CDR1 LNHDA and CDR2 SQIVND (reference sequence). The CDR3 is 14 amino acids.

This clonotype was observed at least ten times. The CDR3 region has the DNA TGCAGTGCTGGAAAAAACACCGGGGAGCTGTTTTTT. This encodes CSAGKNTGELFF. The rearrangement joins TRBV20-1 to TRBJ2-2; the D is unclear. The germline V gene has CDR1 DFQATT and CDR2 SNEGSKA (reference sequence). V was clipped by 5 bases and J by 2 bases, with 6 bases between them. This CDR3 contains 12 residues.

This clonotype was detected only a few times. This chain links TRBV12-3 or TRBV12-4 with TRBJ2-2, with D unclear. This CDR3 has 14 amino acids. Trimming removed 7 bases at V and 4 bases at J, with 13 bases between. The CDR3 sequence is CASKGDHSTGELFF. The CDR3 nucleotides read TGTGCCAGCAAAGGCGATCATAGCACCGGGGAGCTGTTTTTT.

This rearrangement joins TRBV5-4 to TRBJ2-7; D may correspond to TRBD1 or TRBD2 (6 bases each). V was cut by 0 bases and J by 6 bases, with 13 bases left in between. Germline lookup yields CDR1 SGHNT and CDR2 YYREEE (reference sequence). The length of the CDR3 is 14 residues. The CDR3 DNA reads TGTGCCAGCAGCTTGGTGCGGGGACAATCCGAGCAGTACTTC. Translated: CASSLVRGQSEQYF.

The chain carries TRBV5-1 and TRBJ1-2; no clear D. This CDR3 spans 13 amino acids. Germline assignment: CDR1 SGHRS and CDR2 YFSETQ. With 5 bases removed from V and 7 bases from J, the gap between germline ends came to 15 bases. CDR3 in DNA: TGCGCCAGCAGAACTGAAAGGGCTAGTGGCTACACCTTC. Protein sequence: CASRTERASGYTF.

V usage is TRBV29-1 and J usage is TRBJ1-6; possible D gene TRBD1, 6 bases. Trimming left V 2 bases short and J 2 bases short, with 22 bases between. Germline V gives CDR1 SQVTM, CDR2 ANQGSEA. This CDR3 is 19 amino acids long. The CDR3 DNA reads as TGCAGCGTTGAATTGCTTGGACAGCCTCAAGGGGCCTATAATTCACCCCTCCACTTT. Protein: CSVELLGQPQGAYNSPLHF.

This sequence joins TRBV28 and TRBJ2-7, with D possibly matching TRBD2 (6 bases). Looked up from germline, CDR1 is MDHEN and CDR2 is SYDVKM. The CDR3 runs 12 residues. Trimming took 8 bases from V and 7 from J, leaving 15 bases between them. The CDR3 loop is CASGTDRGEQYF. The DNA for the CDR3 is TGTGCCAGCGGCACGGACCGGGGGGAGCAGTACTTC. The full variable domain, in which reference TRBV28 and TRBJ2-7 provide the parts outside the CDR3, is DVKVTQSSRYLVKRTGEKVFLECVQDMDHENMFWYRQDPGLGLRLIYFSYDVKMKEKGDIPEGYSVSREKKERFSLILESASTNQTSMYLCASGTDRGEQYFGPGTRLTVT.

This clonotype was recorded a few times. The chain combines TRBV6-5 with TRBJ2-1; tentative D call: TRBD2 (6 bases). The CDR3 covers 17 residues. CDR1 is MNHEY and CDR2 is SVGAGI in the germline V gene. Trimming took 5 bases from V and 1 from J, leaving 18 bases between them. CDR3: CASSSLQEGRSYNEQFF. The CDR3 DNA follows: TGTGCCAGCAGTAGTCTACAGGAGGGGCGGTCCTACAATGAGCAGTTCTTC.

This clonotype was counted between two and nine times. The chain combines TRBV7-9 with TRBJ1-4; D not certain. From germline, CDR1 is SEHNR and CDR2 FQNEAQ (reference sequence). With 1 base removed from V and 0 bases from J, the gap between germline ends came to 6 bases. The CDR3 is 15 residues long. The CDR3 bases are TGTGCCAGCAGCTTAGTATCTGCAACTAATGAAAAACTGTTTTTT. Its protein product is CASSLVSATNEKLFF.

This clonotype was recorded at least ten times. The J gene is TRBJ2-1, the V gene TRBV11-3; 14 nucleotides match TRBD2. Germline CDR1 is SGHNT and CDR2 is YENEEA. The V segment lost 5 bases and the J segment 7 bases; nucleotides outside the gene matches: 4. The CDR3 sequence is 15 residues long. The CDR3 spells CASSQGTSGGNEQFF. The CDR3 bases are TGTGCCAGCAGCCAGGGGACTAGCGGGGGAAATGAGCAGTTCTTC.

The CDR3 protein is CASRVMQGNTEAFF. The CDR3 nucleotides read TGTGCCAGCAGGGTGATGCAGGGAAACACTGAAGCTTTCTTT. The rearrangement links TRBV12-3 or TRBV12-4 to TRBJ1-1; a possible D gene is TRBD1 (5 bases). The V and J ends lost 6 bases and 2 bases respectively, with 13 bases between them. CDR3 length equals 14 residues.

The chain carries TRBV29-1 and TRBJ2-3, with 7 bases matching TRBD1. V lost 7 bases, J lost 3 bases, and 7 bases stayed unmatched. The germline V gene encodes CDR1 SQVTM and CDR2 ANQGSEA. This CDR3 has 13 residues. Written as DNA, the CDR3 is TGCAGCGCCCCAGGGGACAGTACAGATACGCAGTATTTT. Translating it yields CSAPGDSTDTQYF.

This clonotype was seen at least ten times. In DNA, the CDR3 is TGCGCCAGCAGCTACGGACCGTTTCGGAGCTCCTACGAGCAGTACTTC. The encoded protein is CASSYGPFRSSYEQYF. The gene calls are TRBV10-1 and TRBJ2-7; D ambiguous. Looked up from germline, CDR1 is WNHNN and CDR2 is SYGVQD (reference sequence). Trimming removed 6 bases at V and 0 bases at J, with 18 bases between. The length of the CDR3 is 16 residues.

This clonotype was detected only a few times. This chain uses TRBV29-1 with TRBJ2-3; 8 bases are shared with TRBD1. V gave up 7 bases and J gave up 3 bases; unmatched junction bases: 9. The CDR3 extends over 14 amino acids. Germline CDR1 SQVTM, CDR2 ANQGSEA. The DNA for the CDR3 is TGCAGCGCCGAGACAGGGGTAGGGACAGATACGCAGTATTTT. As protein: CSAETGVGTDTQYF.

This clonotype was detected ten times or more. The chain links TRBV20-1 to TRBJ1-4; D remains unclear. CDR3 length: 12 amino acids. Germline V gives CDR1 DFQATT, CDR2 SNEGSKA (reference sequence). V was clipped by 4 bases and J by 5 bases, with 8 bases between them. CDR3 nucleotide sequence: TGCAGTGCTATAATCTCCAATGAAAAACTGTTTTTT. Translated: CSAIISNEKLFF.

The table lists this clonotype with many counts. The rearrangement joins TRBV10-3 to TRBJ2-1; D remains ambiguous. CDR1 and CDR2 from the germline V gene are ENHRY and SYGVKD. The V gene lost 4 bases and the J gene lost 10 bases, with 23 bases spanning the gap. The CDR3 covers 16 residues. CDR3 DNA: TGTGCCATCAGTGGAGGAGAAACCAGACAAGGCTCGGAGCAGTTCTTC. It codes for CAISGGETRQGSEQFF.

This clonotype was detected many times. The chain joins TRBV20-1 to TRBJ1-1; TRBD1 is a possible D gene (6 bases). From germline, CDR1 is DFQATT and CDR2 SNEGSKA (reference sequence). The V end was cut by 6 bases, the J end by 4 bases, with 18 bases between. The CDR3 contains 14 residues. For the CDR3, the DNA is TGCAGTGCGGGCGGGGGGGCCGGTGGCACTGAAGCTTTCTTT. Protein sequence: CSAGGGAGGTEAFF.

There are many counts of this clonotype. Written as DNA, the CDR3 is TGTGCCATCAGGGGGACCCTTATGCAAGAGACCCAGTACTTC. Its translation is CAIRGTLMQETQYF. The rearrangement joins TRBV10-3 to TRBJ2-5; D might be TRBD1 or TRBD2, each matching 5 bases. V was shortened by 6 bases and J by 2 bases, with 13 bases between the two germline ends. Germline V CDR1 and CDR2: ENHRY, SYGVKD. The CDR3 length is 14 residues.

This clonotype occurred a few times. The chain is built from TRBV21-1 and TRBJ2-3; the table gives TRBD1 as D, unverified against the DNA. TRBV21-1 is an annotated pseudogene. The CDR3 runs to 17 residues. For the CDR3, the DNA is TGTGCCTCTAACCGGGACAGGGGCCAGCCGGATCGGGATACGCAGTATTTT. Translating it yields CASNRDRGQPDRDTQYF.

This clonotype was seen many times. This rearrangement joins TRBV7-6 to TRBJ2-2; D is uncertain. The germline CDR1 and CDR2 sequences are SGHVS and FNYEAQ. Trimming shortened V by 7 bases and J by 2 bases, and 11 bases separated the two germline ends. The CDR3 sequence is 14 residues long. CDR3 sequence (DNA): TGTGCCAGCACCCAAGACTCAAACACCGGGGAGCTGTTTTTT. This codes for CASTQDSNTGELFF. Full variable domain (remainder filled in from reference TRBV7-6 and TRBJ2-2): GAGVSQSPRYKVTKRGQDVALRCDPISGHVSLYWYRQALGQGPEFLTYFNYEAQQDKSGLPNDRFSAERPEGSISTLTIQRTEQRDSAMYRCASTQDSNTGELFFGEGSRLTVL.